The 9 T cell receptor beta chains below all came from one sample that was sequenced in a study of a mutant IDH1 vaccine in newly diagnosed glioma. Noted time point: week 23, last vaccination. The vaccine gave 300 ug of a 20-mer mutant IDH1 peptide subcutaneously per dose. Profiled with immunoSEQ multiplex PCR; TCRdb holds only in-frame clones, not every one. The sample consists of fewer than 45,000 clones, more than 60% of them appearing once. Their recognized antigens are unknown. Sequenced material: PBMCs, taken from a glioma patient whose treatment included an IDH1 peptide vaccine. These receptors came from a woman in her forties with glioma. Some clones in this sample may be carry-over from other donors' samples.

This chain joins TRBV4-3 and TRBJ2-7, with 13 bases matching TRBD2. Germline V gives CDR1 LGHNA, CDR2 YSLEER. The J segment lost 3 bases and the V segment lost 4 bases, leaving 9 bases of the junction unmatched. The CDR3 extends over 17 amino acids. CDR3 in amino acids: CASSLVWGLAGSYEQYF. CDR3 DNA sequence: TGCGCCAGCAGCCTCGTGTGGGGACTAGCGGGGAGCTACGAGCAGTACTTC.

The chain links TRBV15 to TRBJ2-3; D ambiguous. Germline loops: CDR1 LNHNV, CDR2 YYDKDF (reference sequence). V lost 8 bases and J 0 bases, leaving 18 bases between the germline ends. The CDR3 is 16 residues long. The CDR3 here is CATVRNRNPSTDTQYF. For the CDR3, the DNA is TGTGCCACCGTCAGGAATCGTAACCCCAGCACAGATACGCAGTATTTT. Based on the CDR3 plus reference TRBV15 and TRBJ2-3, the full variable domain is DAMVIQNPRYQVTQFGKPVTLSCSQTLNHNVMYWYQQKSSQAPKLLFHYYDKDFNNEADTPDNFQSRRPNTSFCFLDIRSPGLGDTAMYLCATVRNRNPSTDTQYFGPGTRLTVL.

The J gene is TRBJ1-1, the V gene TRBV9; D not certain. The CDR3 runs to 15 residues. Trimming took off 0 bases at V and 3 bases at J, with 12 bases between the two ends. Germline CDR1 reads SGDLS; CDR2 reads YYNGEE. The CDR3 region is CASSVVPGWDTEAFF. The CDR3 bases are TGTGCCAGCAGCGTAGTTCCGGGATGGGACACTGAAGCTTTCTTT.

The gene calls are TRBV7-2 and TRBJ1-4; 11 bases match TRBD1. CDR3 size: 15 residues. J gave up 6 bases and V 1 base, and 1 base lay outside the gene matches. From germline, CDR1 is SGHTA and CDR2 FQGNSA. The CDR3 protein is CASSLGDRGDEKLFF. The CDR3 region has the DNA TGTGCCAGCAGCTTAGGGGACAGGGGGGATGAAAAACTGTTTTTT.

V is TRBV5-1 and J is TRBJ1-1; 8 bases line up with TRBD1. The V segment lost 5 bases and the J segment 6 bases; nucleotides outside the gene matches: 15. The CDR3 loop spans 16 amino acids. CDR1 is SGHRS, CDR2 YFSETQ, per germline. The CDR3 loop is CASSLRPQGANSEAFF. DNA for the CDR3: TGCGCCAGCAGTCTTAGACCCCAGGGGGCTAACTCTGAAGCTTTCTTT.

The rearrangement uses TRBV9 and TRBJ1-4; D is perhaps TRBD1 (6 bases). The V and J ends lost 0 bases and 0 bases respectively, with 12 bases between them. Germline V gene data show CDR1 as SGDLS and CDR2 as YYNGEE. There are 17 residues in the CDR3. The CDR3: CASSVGGGPATNEKLFF. The CDR3 coding sequence is TGTGCCAGCAGCGTAGGGGGGGGGCCAGCAACTAATGAAAAACTGTTTTTT.

This chain uses TRBV4-3 with TRBJ2-7; D is unresolved. CDR3 length: 12 amino acids. In germline, CDR1 is LGHNA, CDR2 YSLEER. CDR3 loop: CVVSRVKGEQYF. Here the CDR3 DNA reads TGCGTCGTCAGTCGGGTGAAGGGCGAGCAGTACTTC.

V gene TRBV9 combines with J gene TRBJ2-2; the D gene is possibly TRBD1 (5 bases). The germline V gene has CDR1 SGDLS and CDR2 YYNGEE. Trimming cost V 2 bases and J 1 base, with 12 bases left between them. The length of the CDR3 is 16 residues. The CDR3 is CASSVSIGENTGELFF. CDR3 bases: TGTGCCAGCAGCGTTTCAATAGGGGAGAACACCGGGGAGCTGTTTTTT.

V gene TRBV25-1 combines with J gene TRBJ2-5; 7 bases agree with TRBD2. The CDR3 has 14 amino acids. Per the germline V gene, CDR1 is MGHDK and CDR2 is SYGVNS. Unmatched junction bases numbered 7, after V lost 5 bases and J lost 4 bases. As DNA, the CDR3 is TGTGCCAGCAGTCCGCTCAGGGAGGGAGAGACCCAGTACTTC. Protein: CASSPLREGETQYF.